This is a list of T cell receptor beta chains from one sample in a study of T cells in Graves' hyperthyroidism and ophthalmopathy. TCRdb reprocessed the multiplex PCR reads with MiXCR, giving one entry per CDR3 protein. The sample holds approximately 500,000 distinct CDR3 sequences, under 60% seen once. The specimen was peripheral blood or thyroid tissue (not recorded which). These receptors originate from a woman under 30 with Graves' hyperthyroidism. CDR3s include the opening cysteine and the closing phenylalanine or tryptophan. The D gene is left open where the match is weak. Not all rows give a size; the values are once, few, many and, for expanded clones, a class.

size: NA; J: TRBJ2-3; V: TRBV20-1; D: NA; CDR3: CSARRADTQYF; DNA: TGCAGTGCTCGCAGGGCAGATACGCAGTATTTT
size: many; J: TRBJ1-2; V: TRBV29-1; D: NA; CDR3: CSVEDLSQGGYGYTF; DNA: TGCAGCGTTGAAGATCTCTCCCAGGGAGGGTATGGCTACACCTTC
size: NA; J: TRBJ2-5; V: TRBV10-3; D: NA; CDR3: CAIREGWENLETQYF; DNA: TGTGCCATCAGGGAAGGGTGGGAGAATTTGGAGACCCAGTACTTC
size: NA; J: TRBJ1-4; V: TRBV12-3/TRBV12-4; D: TRBD1; CDR3: CASSPQGQAFNEKLSF; DNA: TGTGCCAGCAGTCCCCAAGGACAGGCTTTTAATGAAAAACTGTCTTTT
size: NA; J: TRBJ2-5; V: TRBV7-3; D: NA; CDR3: CASSPEPGRETQYF; DNA: TGTGCCAGCAGCCCGGAACCCGGCCGGGAGACCCAGTACTTC
size: NA; J: TRBJ1-5; V: TRBV7-9; D: NA; CDR3: CASSPGAGMRPQHF; DNA: TGTGCCAGCAGCCCAGGCGCCGGGATGCGGCCCCAGCATTTT
size: many; J: TRBJ1-1; V: TRBV7-2; D: NA; CDR3: CASSTQGAGHTEAFF; DNA: TGTGCCAGCAGCACACAGGGCGCAGGGCACACTGAAGCTTTCTTT
size: NA; J: TRBJ2-7; V: TRBV29-1; D: NA; CDR3: CSGGEKRYEQYF; DNA: TGCAGCGGGGGAGAGAAGAGGTACGAGCAGTACTTC
size: many; J: TRBJ2-7; V: TRBV20-1; D: TRBD1; CDR3: CSATTGTGSREQYF; DNA: TGCAGTGCTACTACCGGGACAGGGTCTAGGGAGCAGTACTTC
size: few; J: TRBJ2-5; V: TRBV24-1; D: NA; CDR3: CATSDLAPEGTPGQETQYF; DNA: TGTGCCACCAGTGATTTGGCCCCTGAGGGGACCCCGGGGCAAGAGACCCAGTACTTC
size: NA; J: TRBJ1-2; V: TRBV6-5; D: NA; CDR3: CASSSPTSAGYTF; DNA: TGTGCCAGCAGTTCCCCGACTAGCGCTGGCTACACCTTC
size: many; J: TRBJ1-5; V: TRBV12-3/TRBV12-4; D: NA; CDR3: CASSLAQGYQPQHF; DNA: TGTGCCAGCAGTTTGGCCCAGGGGTATCAGCCCCAGCATTTT
size: NA; J: TRBJ1-5; V: TRBV24-1; D: NA; CDR3: CATRGYNQPQHF; DNA: TGTGCCACCAGGGGGTACAATCAGCCCCAGCATTTT
size: NA; J: TRBJ2-5; V: TRBV7-6; D: TRBD2; CDR3: CASSPHLAGGQETQYF; DNA: TGTGCCAGCAGCCCTCATCTAGCGGGAGGGCAAGAGACCCAGTACTTC
size: few; J: TRBJ2-2; V: TRBV13; D: NA; CDR3: CASSPLDIITGELFF; DNA: TGTGCCAGCAGCCCTTTGGACATAATTACCGGGGAGCTGTTTTTT
size: once; J: TRBJ2-7; V: TRBV7-3; D: TRBD1; CDR3: CASSGWDRGYEQYF; DNA: TGTGCCAGCAGCGGGTGGGACAGAGGCTACGAGCAGTACTTC
size: many; J: TRBJ1-6; V: TRBV6-1; D: TRBD1; CDR3: CASSETGRSPLHF; DNA: TGTGCCAGCAGTGAGACAGGGAGGTCACCCCTCCACTTT
size: NA; J: TRBJ1-1; V: TRBV7-6; D: TRBD1; CDR3: CASSGETGGSYEQNTEAFF; DNA: TGTGCCAGCAGCGGAGAGACAGGGGGCTCCTACGAGCAGAACACTGAAGCTTTCTTT
size: few; J: TRBJ2-7; V: TRBV11-3; D: NA; CDR3: CASSPGGIKYEQYF; DNA: TGTGCCAGCAGCCCCGGAGGGATCAAATACGAGCAGTACTTC
size: many; J: TRBJ2-2; V: TRBV7-8; D: TRBD1; CDR3: CASSLVGDRGTGELFF; DNA: TGTGCCAGCAGCTTAGTAGGGGACAGGGGAACCGGGGAGCTGTTTTTT
size: NA; J: TRBJ1-5; V: TRBV12-3/TRBV12-4; D: TRBD1; CDR3: CASSLTGILPQHF; DNA: TGTGCCAGCAGTTTGACAGGGATCCTGCCCCAGCATTTT
size: NA; J: TRBJ1-5; V: TRBV6-1; D: NA; CDR3: CASSELAGRPNQPQHF; DNA: TGTGCCAGCAGTGAACTAGCGGGCAGGCCAAATCAGCCCCAGCATTTT
size: many; J: TRBJ1-1; V: TRBV20-1; D: NA; CDR3: CSARDFGTSQADTEAFF; DNA: TGCAGTGCTAGAGATTTTGGGACATCCCAGGCAGACACTGAAGCTTTCTTT
size: NA; J: TRBJ2-7; V: TRBV25-1; D: NA; CDR3: CATRDGTYEQYF; DNA: TGTGCCACTCGGGACGGGACCTACGAGCAGTACTTC
size: NA; J: TRBJ1-5; V: TRBV29-1; D: NA; CDR3: CSLNGGLGQPQHF; DNA: TGCAGCCTCAATGGGGGGCTCGGTCAGCCCCAGCATTTT
size: many; J: TRBJ1-2; V: TRBV3-1; D: NA; CDR3: CASSQGLGLGYGYTF; DNA: TGTGCCAGCAGCCAAGGACTGGGGTTGGGCTATGGCTACACCTTC
size: NA; J: TRBJ2-7; V: TRBV12-3/TRBV12-4; D: TRBD1; CDR3: CASSMGQHSYEQYF; DNA: TGTGCCAGCAGTATGGGACAGCACTCCTACGAGCAGTACTTC
size: once; J: TRBJ1-1; V: TRBV15; D: NA; CDR3: CATSTTSGRGEAFF; DNA: TGTGCCACCAGCACAACTAGCGGGAGAGGTGAGGCTTTCTTT
size: NA; J: TRBJ1-2; V: TRBV7-3; D: TRBD1; CDR3: CASSLTGPDRGLDGYTF; DNA: TGTGCCAGCAGCTTAACAGGCCCCGACAGGGGTCTGGATGGCTACACCTTC
size: NA; J: TRBJ2-7; V: TRBV12-3/TRBV12-4; D: TRBD2; CDR3: CASSFGLAGATYEQYF; DNA: TGTGCCAGCAGCTTCGGACTAGCGGGAGCAACCTACGAGCAGTACTTC
size: many; J: TRBJ2-1; V: TRBV7-9; D: NA; CDR3: CASSHPLVGGSYNEQFF; DNA: TGTGCCAGCAGCCACCCCTTAGTTGGGGGAAGCTACAATGAGCAGTTCTTC
size: many; J: TRBJ1-5; V: TRBV20-1; D: NA; CDR3: CSAVSTVDNQPQHF; DNA: TGCAGTGCGGTGTCGACTGTGGACAATCAGCCCCAGCATTTT
size: many; J: TRBJ2-5; V: TRBV4-1; D: TRBD2; CDR3: CASSQGWGEGLETQYF; DNA: TGCGCCAGCAGCCAAGGCTGGGGGGAGGGCCTGGAGACCCAGTACTTC
size: NA; J: TRBJ2-3; V: TRBV20-1; D: TRBD2; CDR3: CSAWLAGGTQYF; DNA: TGCAGTGCTTGGCTAGCGGGAGGCACGCAGTATTTT
size: many; J: TRBJ2-6; V: TRBV15; D: NA; CDR3: CATGRGNGANVLTF; DNA: TGTGCCACCGGTAGGGGAAACGGGGCCAACGTCCTGACTTTC
size: many; J: TRBJ2-2; V: TRBV7-3; D: NA; CDR3: CASSLTSQPNTGELFF; DNA: TGTGCCAGCAGCTTAACGTCGCAGCCGAACACCGGGGAGCTGTTTTTT
size: NA; J: TRBJ1-6; V: TRBV6-2/TRBV6-3; D: NA; CDR3: CASSYTGLEDSPLHF; DNA: TGTGCCAGCAGTTACACGGGACTGGAGGATTCACCCCTCCACTTT